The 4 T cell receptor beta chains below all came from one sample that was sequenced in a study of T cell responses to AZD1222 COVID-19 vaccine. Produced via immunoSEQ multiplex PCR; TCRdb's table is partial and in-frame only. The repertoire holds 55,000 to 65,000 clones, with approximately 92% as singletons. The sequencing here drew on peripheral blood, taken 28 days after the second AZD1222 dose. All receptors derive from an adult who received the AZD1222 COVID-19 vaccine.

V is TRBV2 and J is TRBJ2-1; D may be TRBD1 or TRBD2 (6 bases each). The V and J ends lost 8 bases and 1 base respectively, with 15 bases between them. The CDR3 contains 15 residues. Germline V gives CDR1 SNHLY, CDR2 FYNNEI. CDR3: CASVGGRGSYNEQFF. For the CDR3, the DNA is TGTGCCAGCGTTGGGGGGCGGGGTTCCTACAATGAGCAGTTCTTC.

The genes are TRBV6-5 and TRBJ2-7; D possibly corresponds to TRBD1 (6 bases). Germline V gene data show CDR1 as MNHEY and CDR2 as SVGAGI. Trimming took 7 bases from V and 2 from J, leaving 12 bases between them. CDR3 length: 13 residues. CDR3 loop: CASTDRFAYEQYF. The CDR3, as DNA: TGTGCCAGCACGGACAGATTCGCCTACGAGCAGTACTTC.

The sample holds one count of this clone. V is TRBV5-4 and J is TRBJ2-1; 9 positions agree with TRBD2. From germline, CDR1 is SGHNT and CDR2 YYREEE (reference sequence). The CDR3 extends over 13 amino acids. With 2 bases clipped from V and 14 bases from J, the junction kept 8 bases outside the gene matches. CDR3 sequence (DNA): TGTGCCAGCAGCTTCCCGCGGGGGGGCCAGGAGTTCTTC. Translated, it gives CASSFPRGGQEFF.

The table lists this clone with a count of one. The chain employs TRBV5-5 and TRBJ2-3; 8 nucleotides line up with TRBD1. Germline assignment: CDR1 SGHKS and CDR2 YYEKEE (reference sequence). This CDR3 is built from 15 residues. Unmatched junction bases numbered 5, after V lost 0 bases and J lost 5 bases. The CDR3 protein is CASSLGPGGGDTQYF. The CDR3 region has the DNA TGTGCCAGCAGCTTGGGCCCAGGGGGCGGAGATACGCAGTATTTT.